The next 25 T cell receptor beta chains were all read from a single sample in a study of T cells in Graves' hyperthyroidism and ophthalmopathy (dated 2019 in TCRdb). The library was generated by multiplex PCR. The sample was run on an Illumina HiSeq 2000. The TCR beta CDR3 regions were amplified from RNA transcripts. A first-round RT-PCR of the TCR CDR3 used the HTBI primer set with the Qiagen OneStep RT-PCR kit. The public reads were reprocessed in TCRdb via fastp at Q25 and MiXCR, keeping in-frame beta chains. Merged by CDR3 protein, the rows form single entries marked with the most common genes and DNA. This sample comprises more than 350,000 distinct CDR3 sequences, under 15% of them detected only once. The ten top clones hold 30% to 35% of the sample. The sample consisted of blood. The origin of the receptors is a woman in her 30s with Graves' hyperthyroidism.

The chain joins TRBV6-1 to TRBJ2-7; no clear D gene. Deletions cut 3 bases from V and 5 bases from J, with 14 bases between. This CDR3 comprises 14 residues. Germline assignment: CDR1 MNHNS and CDR2 SASEGT. In DNA, the CDR3 is TGTGCCAGCAGTGACGTGGGTTATTCTGACGAGCAGTACTTC. Translating it yields CASSDVGYSDEQYF.

This chain joins TRBV24-1 and TRBJ1-5; D ambiguous. This CDR3 has 17 amino acids. V lost 4 bases, J lost 2 bases, and 17 bases lay in between. Per the germline V gene, CDR1 is KGHDR and CDR2 is SFDVKD. CDR3 nucleotides: TGTGCCACCAGTGACCCCAGCCGGGGATTTGGCAATCAGCCCCAGCATTTT. Encoded protein: CATSDPSRGFGNQPQHF.

The chain employs TRBV7-9 and TRBJ2-2; 7 bases map to TRBD1. Germline-derived CDR1 and CDR2 are SEHNR and FQNEAQ (reference sequence). Trimming took 7 bases from V and 1 from J; bases not matched to a gene: 6. This CDR3 is 15 amino acids long. Here the CDR3 DNA reads TGTGCCAGCAATAAGGGGGCCTGGAACACCGGGGAGCTGTTTTTT. Protein: CASNKGAWNTGELFF.

This clonotype was seen repeatedly, ten times or more. The rearrangement joins TRBV4-1 to TRBJ2-3; D not resolved. Germline assignment: CDR1 MGHRA and CDR2 YSYEKL. The CDR3 extends over 15 amino acids. The V end lost 1 base, the J end lost 2 bases, and 10 bases lay between the germline ends. The DNA of the CDR3 is TGCGCCAGCAGCCAAGTGCATCGAGACACAGATACGCAGTATTTT. Encoded protein: CASSQVHRDTDTQYF.

Written as DNA, the CDR3 is TGTGCCAGCAGCTCCCCGCGCGGGCGCCTGGTTCGTGGTGAAAAACTGTTTTTT. Protein: CASSSPRGRLVRGEKLFF. The V call is TRBV11-2, the J call TRBJ1-4; no clear D. CDR3 length: 18 residues. Trimming took 4 bases from V and 7 from J, leaving 25 bases between them. The germline gives CDR1 SGHAT, CDR2 FQNNGV.

There are many counts of this clonotype. This rearrangement joins TRBV7-9 to TRBJ2-3, with unresolved D. There are 11 residues in the CDR3. Per germline, CDR1 SEHNR and CDR2 FQNEAQ (reference sequence). V lost 5 bases, J lost 8 bases, and 8 bases lay in between. Written as DNA, the CDR3 is TGTGCCAGCAGCGTACAATCTACGCAGTATTTT. Translating it yields CASSVQSTQYF.

This clonotype was recorded many times. This chain joins TRBV18 and TRBJ1-1, with a possible D match to TRBD1 (6 bases). V lost 3 bases, J lost 4 bases, and 12 bases lay in between. Germline V gives CDR1 KGHSH, CDR2 LQKENI. CDR3 length equals 14 residues. The CDR3 nucleotides read TGTGCCAGCTCACCTTCAGGGGCTGGCACTGAAGCTTTCTTT. Translated: CASSPSGAGTEAFF.

In this sample, this clonotype turned up many times. This chain links TRBV28 with TRBJ2-7, with a possible D match to TRBD2 (6 bases). V lost 2 bases to trimming and J lost 4 bases, with 12 bases between them. The CDR3 runs 14 residues. Germline V gives CDR1 MDHEN, CDR2 SYDVKM. CDR3 in DNA: TGTGCCAGCAGTTTAGCGGGGACTGGGTACGAGCAGTACTTC. It encodes CASSLAGTGYEQYF.

This clonotype was picked up many times. This chain joins TRBV7-8 and TRBJ2-3; TRBD2 matches at 11 bases. Looked up from germline, CDR1 is SGHVS and CDR2 is FQNEAQ. V lost 0 bases and J lost 4; bases outside the gene matches: 9. The CDR3 runs 18 residues. The CDR3 is CASSLALAGGGVPDTQYF. The CDR3 DNA sequence: TGTGCCAGCAGCTTAGCGCTAGCGGGAGGAGGGGTCCCAGATACGCAGTATTTT.

The rearrangement links TRBV4-1 to TRBJ1-1; D may be TRBD1 (5 bases). From germline, CDR1 is MGHRA and CDR2 YSYEKL. Trimming took 4 bases from V and 7 from J, leaving 13 bases between them. CDR3 length: 13 amino acids. CDR3 loop: CASSRRGYNEAFF. Here the CDR3 DNA reads TGCGCCAGCAGCCGGCGGGGGTATAATGAAGCTTTCTTT.

In its sample, this clonotype was seen many times. The chain joins TRBV7-2 to TRBJ2-7; 10 bases match TRBD2. V lost 6 bases to trimming and J lost 4 bases; unmatched junction nucleotides: 6. This CDR3 is built from 14 residues. In germline, CDR1 is SGHTA, CDR2 FQGNSA. The CDR3 here is CASRQGLARYEQYF. The CDR3, as DNA: TGTGCCAGCAGGCAGGGACTAGCGAGATACGAGCAGTACTTC.

This clonotype was seen ten or more times. CDR3: CASSQPSVNTGELFF. Written as DNA, the CDR3 is TGTGCCAGCAGCCAACCTAGCGTAAACACCGGGGAGCTGTTTTTT. This rearrangement joins TRBV3-1 to TRBJ2-2; TRBD2 is a possible D gene (6 bases). The CDR3 runs 15 residues. The germline V and J ends were trimmed by 2 bases and 2 bases, with 9 bases remaining between them. Germline loops: CDR1 LGHDT, CDR2 YNNKEL (reference sequence).

A few counts support this clonotype. This chain joins TRBV6-1 and TRBJ1-6; weak D call: TRBD1 (6 bases). The CDR3 runs 15 residues. Deletions cut 6 bases from V and 5 bases from J, with 14 bases between. Germline lookup yields CDR1 MNHNS and CDR2 SASEGT. The DNA for the CDR3 is TGTGCCAGCAGCGACAGGCGGTCAGATAATTCACCCCTCCACTTT. Its translation is CASSDRRSDNSPLHF.

This clonotype was detected only a few times. This chain connects TRBV5-1 to TRBJ2-7; D unresolved. Germline loops: CDR1 SGHRS, CDR2 YFSETQ. Between the trimmed V and J ends, which lost 4 bases and 2 bases, there was a span of 16 bases. The CDR3 is 15 residues long. Here the CDR3 DNA reads TGCGCCAGCAGCGTGGACCAGATCCGGACCTACGAGCAGTACTTC. This gives the protein CASSVDQIRTYEQYF. The whole variable domain, filled in from reference TRBV5-1 and TRBJ2-7, reads KAGVTQTPRYLIKTRGQQVTLSCSPISGHRSVSWYQQTPGQGLQFLFEYFSETQRNKGNFPGRFSGRQFSNSRSEMNVSTLELGDSALYLCASSVDQIRTYEQYFGPGTRLTVT.

CDR3 sequence (DNA): TGTGCCAGCACCGGACTAGCGGGAGGAAGGTGGAAGACCCAGTACTTC. This gives the protein CASTGLAGGRWKTQYF. V usage is TRBV28 and J usage is TRBJ2-5; the match to TRBD2 covers 14 bases. CDR3 length: 16 amino acids. In germline, CDR1 is MDHEN, CDR2 SYDVKM. The V segment lost 7 bases and the J segment 6 bases; nucleotides outside the gene matches: 10.

This chain uses TRBV19 with TRBJ2-7; no definite D call. Deletions cut 3 bases from V and 3 bases from J, with 12 bases between. CDR3 size: 14 residues. Germline CDR1 reads LNHDA; CDR2 reads SQIVND (reference sequence). CDR3 sequence reads: CASSIGLVDYEQYF. CDR3 in DNA: TGTGCCAGTAGTATTGGGCTAGTGGACTACGAGCAGTACTTC.

This clonotype showed up just once. Being one base from a much bigger clone, this may be a read error. This chain connects TRBV12-3 or TRBV12-4 to TRBJ2-7, with D perhaps TRBD1 (5 bases). The CDR3 has 14 residues. Trimming stripped 5 bases from V and 5 bases from J, with 16 bases between. The CDR3 here is CASSLSGISHEQYF. The CDR3 DNA reads as TGTGCCAGCAGTCTTTCAGGGATTAGCCACGAGCAGTACTTC.

This clonotype showed up many times. This chain uses TRBV2 with TRBJ1-5; D remains unclear. Germline-derived CDR1 and CDR2 are SNHLY and FYNNEI. The CDR3 sequence is 12 residues long. The V and J ends lost 9 bases and 2 bases respectively, with 8 bases between them. CDR3 sequence (DNA): TGTGCCAGTGGGTTGGGCAATCAGCCCCAGCATTTT. Translation: CASGLGNQPQHF. The full variable domain, with the rest looked up from reference TRBV2 and TRBJ1-5, is EPEVTQTPSHQVTQMGQEVILRCVPISNHLYFYWYRQILGQKVEFLVSFYNNEISEKSEIFDDQFSVERPDGSNFTLKIRSTKLEDSAMYFCASGLGNQPQHFGDGTRLSIL.

Many counts were recorded for this clonotype. This chain uses TRBV11-3 with TRBJ2-3; D is uncertain. CDR3 length equals 13 residues. V lost 5 bases, J lost 6 bases, and 12 bases lay in between. The germline CDR1 and CDR2 sequences are SGHNT and YENEEA. CDR3 in amino acids: CASSPGVFDTQYF. The CDR3 DNA reads as TGTGCCAGCAGCCCAGGAGTTTTTGATACGCAGTATTTT.

The chain couples TRBV10-3 to TRBJ2-7; no firm D call. V was cut by 8 bases and J by 5 bases, with 16 bases left in between. The CDR3 contains 13 residues. Per germline, CDR1 ENHRY and CDR2 SYGVKD. CDR3 protein: CAIGNGVVNEQYF. In DNA, the CDR3 is TGTGCCATCGGGAACGGTGTTGTGAACGAGCAGTACTTC.

This clonotype appeared many times. This chain links TRBV30 with TRBJ2-1, with TRBD2 identical over 8 bases. The CDR3 has 12 residues. The germline V gene has CDR1 GTSNPN and CDR2 SVGIG (reference sequence). Trimming took 6 bases from V and 10 from J; bases not matched to a gene: 8. CDR3 residues: CACKAGGGEQFF. As DNA, the CDR3 is TGTGCCTGCAAGGCGGGAGGCGGGGAGCAGTTCTTC.

The chain joins TRBV12-5 to TRBJ1-5, with D perhaps matching TRBD1 (6 bases). The germline CDR1 and CDR2 sequences are LGHNT and FRNRAP. The ends were cut back, 4 bases at V and 7 bases at J, with 11 bases in the middle. CDR3 length: 13 residues. The CDR3 protein is CASGSGQRQPQHF. The DNA for the CDR3 is TGTGCTAGTGGTTCAGGACAGAGGCAGCCCCAGCATTTT.

This clonotype has at least ten counts. The V gene is TRBV7-2, the J gene TRBJ2-7, with 7 bases lining up with TRBD2. This CDR3 region has 13 residues. CDR1 is SGHTA and CDR2 is FQGNSA in the germline V gene. The trim removed 5 bases at V and 4 bases at J, leaving 5 bases unmatched. The CDR3: CASSTGLPYEQYF. The CDR3 DNA follows: TGTGCCAGCAGCACGGGACTACCTTACGAGCAGTACTTC.

CDR3 nucleotides: TGTGCCAGCAGCGCCACAGGTACGTCTGGGGCCAACGTCCTGACTTTC. This codes for CASSATGTSGANVLTF. The rearrangement links TRBV9 to TRBJ2-6; the D gene is possibly TRBD1 (5 bases). The CDR3 runs 16 residues. CDR1 is SGDLS and CDR2 is YYNGEE in the germline V gene. Trimming cost V 3 bases and J 1 base, with 11 bases left between them. The full variable domain, in which reference TRBV9 and TRBJ2-6 provide the parts outside the CDR3, is DSGVTQTPKHLITATGQRVTLRCSPRSGDLSVYWYQQSLDQGLQFLIQYYNGEERAKGNILERFSAQQFPDLHSELNLSSLELGDSALYFCASSATGTSGANVLTFGAGSRLTVL.

There are many counts of this clonotype. The CDR3 here is CASSIVPYEQYF. The CDR3 DNA is TGTGCCAGCAGCATCGTTCCCTACGAGCAGTACTTC. This chain links TRBV3-1 with TRBJ2-7, with D uncertain. The CDR3 is made up of 12 amino acids. V lost 5 bases to trimming and J lost 2 bases, with 7 bases between them. The germline gives CDR1 LGHDT, CDR2 YNNKEL (reference sequence).